A selection of T cell receptor beta chains follows, all from one sample in a study of T-cell reconstitution after alpha-beta-depleted transplantation in children. A single record per CDR3 protein comes from TCRdb applying MiXCR to the PCR reads. The data hold 610,000 or so distinct CDR3 sequences, with 25% to 30% observed a single time. Sequencing was performed on PBMCs, taken before TCRalphabeta/CD19-depleted stem cell transplant. The receptor set was obtained from a boy younger than two with Wiskott-Aldrich syndrome, due to receive a stem cell transplant. The CDR3 runs from the conserved cysteine through the conserved F or W.

J: TRBJ2-7
V: TRBV27
CDR3: CASSLLTSGHEQYF

J: TRBJ1-2
V: TRBV5-1
CDR3: CASSQDRGNYGYTF

J: TRBJ2-7
V: TRBV6-1
CDR3: CARRGFHSSYEQYF

J: TRBJ2-1
V: TRBV4-2
CDR3: CASSQGVRGSYNEQFF

J: TRBJ2-7
V: TRBV27
CDR3: CASSFTSGSSEQYF

J: TRBJ2-7
V: TRBV20-1
CDR3: CSARRTGGPGEQYF

J: TRBJ2-1
V: TRBV5-1
CDR3: CASNPQGTYNEQFF

J: TRBJ2-7
V: TRBV4-2
CDR3: CASSQEGRGYEQYF

J: TRBJ2-1
V: TRBV10-2
CDR3: CASRRLAGRNNEQFF

J: TRBJ2-3
V: TRBV9
CDR3: CASSWSPTDTQYF

J: TRBJ1-1
V: TRBV4-1
CDR3: CASSQVSHADTEAFF

J: TRBJ2-5
V: TRBV10-2
CDR3: CASSESQETQYF

J: TRBJ2-1
V: TRBV5-1
CDR3: CASSALSHYNEQFF

J: TRBJ2-5
V: TRBV4-1
CDR3: CASSQDGSGRETQYF

J: TRBJ1-5
V: TRBV20-1
CDR3: CCARDRLLLTSNQPQHF

J: TRBJ2-1
V: TRBV7-2
CDR3: CASSPTGSGIFEQFF

J: TRBJ2-1
V: TRBV5-1
CDR3: CASTIDSSGREQFF

J: TRBJ2-2
V: TRBV7-3
CDR3: CASSFYVRTGELFF

J: TRBJ2-1
V: TRBV29-1
CDR3: CSVGQRLASRNEQFF

J: TRBJ2-5
V: TRBV7-2
CDR3: CASSWFETQYF

J: TRBJ1-4
V: TRBV12-5
CDR3: CASGVSGTENEKLFF

J: TRBJ2-3
V: TRBV6-5
CDR3: CASSYSWTSGSTDTQYF

J: TRBJ2-1
V: TRBV29-1
CDR3: CSVEVIGGSLQFF

J: TRBJ2-1
V: TRBV27
CDR3: CASSPMTNEQFF

J: TRBJ2-7
V: TRBV7-2
CDR3: CASSPPASAQYF

J: TRBJ2-5
V: TRBV10-3
CDR3: CATFKPGGRGETQYF

J: TRBJ1-5
V: TRBV5-1
CDR3: CASSLEGYGQPQHF

J: TRBJ2-6
V: TRBV9
CDR3: CASSATGTGANVLTF

J: TRBJ2-5
V: TRBV20-1
CDR3: CSARDRVGYETQYF

J: TRBJ2-1
V: TRBV5-1
CDR3: CASSLGQVPSDF

J: TRBJ2-4
V: TRBV12-3/TRBV12-4
CDR3: CASRGVNIQYF

J: TRBJ2-1
V: TRBV3-1
CDR3: CASSQDRGARGQFF

J: TRBJ2-1
V: TRBV20-1
CDR3: CSADDSSSVSYNEQFF

J: TRBJ2-5
V: TRBV30
CDR3: CAWSVAGPGAETQYF

J: TRBJ2-1
V: TRBV28
CDR3: CASSVNEQFF

J: TRBJ2-7
V: TRBV7-2
CDR3: CASSLVVGRGEQYF

J: TRBJ2-5
V: TRBV5-8
CDR3: CASSYGQGQETQYF

J: TRBJ1-5
V: TRBV7-8
CDR3: CASSLVGTGGQPQHF

J: TRBJ1-2
V: TRBV20-1
CDR3: CSARVLLWRQDYYGYTF

J: TRBJ2-3
V: TRBV6-5
CDR3: CATRLAGVSEGTDTQYF

J: TRBJ2-1
V: TRBV19
CDR3: CATISSYNEQFF

J: TRBJ1-1
V: TRBV20-1
CDR3: CSAERLNTEAFF

J: TRBJ2-2
V: TRBV4-1
CDR3: CASSHIRRGRVDAGELFF

J: TRBJ2-5
V: TRBV5-4
CDR3: CASKIGGRVGETQYF

J: TRBJ2-5
V: TRBV6-1
CDR3: CASSTTVPAGTREETQYF

J: TRBJ1-1
V: TRBV20-1
CDR3: CSAKGTQNTEAFF

J: TRBJ1-3
V: TRBV7-6
CDR3: CASSLFHNSGNTIYF